Following are 30 T cell receptor beta chains from one sample sequenced in a study of identical twins. One entry per CDR3 protein results from TCRdb running MiXCR on the 5' RACE reads. The profile shows about 810,000 distinct CDR3 sequences, more than 9% of them singletons. In addition, the sample was reused for a study of yellow fever vaccine responses in identical twins.

The sequenced sample was PBMCs. The source is a woman aged 18-29 years in good health.

This clonotype has only a few counts. V and J are TRBV14 and TRBJ1-2, with D tentatively TRBD1 (6 bases). The CDR3 is 15 residues long. Germline CDR1 reads SGHDN; CDR2 reads FVKESK. The V end was cut by 0 bases, the J end by 3 bases, with 11 bases between. CDR3 in amino acids: CASSQEMDSDYGYTF. Here the CDR3 DNA reads TGTGCCAGCAGCCAAGAAATGGACAGCGACTATGGCTACACCTTC.

The chain links TRBV5-1 to TRBJ2-7; maybe TRBD1 (6 bases). CDR1 and CDR2 (germline): SGHRS, YFSETQ. The V end was cut by 4 bases, the J end by 2 bases, with 13 bases between. This CDR3 has 14 amino acids. The CDR3 nucleotides are TGCGCCAGCAGCGGCCGGGACACTGCCTACGAGCAGTACTTC. It translates to CASSGRDTAYEQYF. Complete variable domain (other parts from reference TRBV5-1 and TRBJ2-7): KAGVTQTPRYLIKTRGQQVTLSCSPISGHRSVSWYQQTPGQGLQFLFEYFSETQRNKGNFPGRFSGRQFSNSRSEMNVSTLELGDSALYLCASSGRDTAYEQYFGPGTRLTVT.

This clonotype was counted many times. V is TRBV12-3 or TRBV12-4 and J is TRBJ2-7; 9 positions match TRBD2. The CDR3 has 16 amino acids. V lost 5 bases to trimming and J lost 0 bases; unmatched junction nucleotides: 8. The DNA of the CDR3 is TGTGCCAGCAGTCCGGGACTAGCATCAAACTCCTACGAGCAGTACTTC. Translating gives CASSPGLASNSYEQYF.

V gene TRBV6-1 combines with J gene TRBJ2-3, with 8 positions matching TRBD2. Germline V lookup: CDR1 MNHNS, CDR2 SASEGT. The CDR3 totals 16 residues. V lost 8 bases, J lost 2 bases, and 12 bases stayed unmatched. The CDR3 reads CASGAGGSSFTDTQYF. For the CDR3, the DNA is TGTGCCAGCGGGGCGGGAGGCTCCAGCTTCACAGATACGCAGTATTTT.

The chain links TRBV28 to TRBJ1-2; D perhaps matches TRBD1 (5 bases). Germline CDR1 reads MDHEN; CDR2 reads SYDVKM. The V end lost 6 bases, the J end lost 1 base, and 12 bases lay between the germline ends. The CDR3 is 14 amino acids. CDR3 region: CASRGPVSNYGYTF. As DNA, the CDR3 is TGTGCCAGCAGGGGACCCGTCAGTAACTATGGCTACACCTTC.

This clonotype was observed at least ten times. The rearrangement links TRBV12-3 or TRBV12-4 to TRBJ1-2; D gene ambiguous. V was clipped by 3 bases and J by 5 bases, with 13 bases between them. There are 14 residues in the CDR3. CDR3 protein: CASSFGRESYGYTF. CDR3 sequence (DNA): TGTGCCAGCAGTTTTGGTCGGGAATCGTATGGCTACACCTTC.

This sequence joins TRBV10-3 and TRBJ2-5; a possible D gene is TRBD1 (7 bases). The length of the CDR3 is 14 residues. Trimming removed 10 bases from V and 3 bases from J, with 18 bases in between. Germline V gene lookup returns CDR1 ENHRY and CDR2 SYGVKD. The CDR3 nucleotides read TGTGCCACCCGAGGGGGCGGCGGGAAAGAGACCCAGTACTTC. Protein product: CATRGGGGKETQYF.

This sequence joins TRBV4-1 and TRBJ2-7, with 10 nucleotides matching TRBD1. This CDR3 comprises 17 residues. The ends lost 0 bases at V and 6 bases at J; junction bases unmatched: 11. Germline V gene data show CDR1 as MGHRA and CDR2 as YSYEKL. CDR3 in amino acids: CASSQERPGQGSIEQYF. The CDR3 DNA reads as TGCGCCAGCAGCCAAGAACGACCGGGACAGGGGAGCATCGAGCAGTACTTC.

This clonotype has a single count. The chain links TRBV6-1 to TRBJ1-6; D unresolved. V was pared by 10 bases and J by 0 bases, with 16 bases between. The CDR3 extends over 16 amino acids. Looked up from germline, CDR1 is MNHNS and CDR2 is SASEGT. Here the CDR3 reads CATCEEPSSYNSPLHF. CDR3 sequence (DNA): TGTGCCACCTGCGAGGAACCAAGCTCCTATAATTCACCCCTCCACTTT.

This clonotype was observed many times. J is TRBJ2-2 and V is TRBV18; TRBD2 matches 7 bases. Losses at the gene ends were 0 bases for V and 5 bases for J; bases not matched to a gene: 9. The CDR3 has 17 amino acids. The V gene's germline CDR1 is KGHSH and CDR2 LQKENI. CDR3 nucleotide sequence: TGTGCCAGCTCACCACCAAACGCGGGACTACCTACCGGGGAGCTGTTTTTT. It translates to CASSPPNAGLPTGELFF.

This clonotype was detected a few times. V and J are TRBV2 and TRBJ2-5; D perhaps matches TRBD2 (6 bases). Per germline, CDR1 SNHLY and CDR2 FYNNEI. The CDR3 runs 14 residues. Trimming removed 6 bases from V and 4 bases from J, with 15 bases in between. CDR3 amino acids: CASSPQQGGETQYF. DNA of the CDR3: TGTGCCAGCAGCCCACAGCAGGGAGGAGAGACCCAGTACTTC.

This clonotype showed up just a few times. The V gene is TRBV12-3 or TRBV12-4, the J gene TRBJ2-7; D gene unclear. The length of the CDR3 is 15 residues. The V and J ends lost 1 base and 7 bases respectively, with 17 bases between them. CDR3 in amino acids: CASSLDSALGREQYV. The CDR3 bases are TGTGCCAGCAGTTTAGATTCGGCCCTCGGCCGTGAGCAGTACGTC.

V gene TRBV20-1 combines with J gene TRBJ2-3; no clear D gene. Trimming took 1 base from V and 4 from J, leaving 9 bases between them. The CDR3 has 13 amino acids. CDR1 is DFQATT and CDR2 is SNEGSKA in the germline V gene (reference sequence). DNA for the CDR3: TGCAGTGCTAGAGGTCCTCTGGCAGATACGCAGTATTTT. It yields the protein CSARGPLADTQYF.

V and J are TRBV6-5 and TRBJ2-1, with 7 positions matching TRBD2. The CDR3 runs to 17 residues. V shed 0 bases and J 0 bases; nucleotides not matched to a gene: 5. Germline values: CDR1 MNHEY, CDR2 SVGAGI. The CDR3 nucleotides read TGTGCCAGCAGTTACTCGGGAGGGGTGGGCTCCTACAATGAGCAGTTCTTC. Its protein is CASSYSGGVGSYNEQFF.

In its sample, this clonotype was seen a few times. The chain carries TRBV7-9 and TRBJ2-1, with D uncertain. The CDR3 has 12 residues. V was cut by 7 bases and J by 7 bases, with 11 bases left in between. Germline CDR1 reads SEHNR; CDR2 reads FQNEAQ (reference sequence). The DNA for the CDR3 is TGTGCCAGCATCCGAGACTCAAATGAGCAGTTCTTC. Translating gives CASIRDSNEQFF.

This clonotype was observed many times. The chain employs TRBV3-1 and TRBJ2-3, with 11 bases matching TRBD2. From germline, CDR1 is LGHDT and CDR2 YNNKEL (reference sequence). The CDR3 length is 15 residues. V was clipped by 4 bases and J by 6 bases; unmatched bases: 6. The DNA for the CDR3 is TGTGCCAGCAGCCCCCAAACTAGCGGGAGTGATACGCAGTATTTT. It translates to CASSPQTSGSDTQYF.

The chain links TRBV29-1 to TRBJ2-1, with D perhaps TRBD1 or TRBD2 (5 bases each). Trimming removed 8 bases from V and 12 bases from J, with 14 bases in between. The CDR3 covers 10 residues. Germline V gives CDR1 SQVTM, CDR2 ANQGSEA. The CDR3 sequence: CSTTGGRQFF. CDR3 DNA: TGCAGCACAACAGGAGGCAGGCAGTTCTTC.

The rearrangement links TRBV11-2 to TRBJ2-3; TRBD1 aligns across 10 bases. J gave up 1 base and V 4 bases, and 17 bases lay outside the gene matches. CDR1 is SGHAT, CDR2 FQNNGV, per germline. This CDR3 comprises 20 residues. CDR3 sequence: CASSSPGTGAGVAGTDTQYF. CDR3 coding DNA: TGTGCCAGCAGCTCCCCCGGGACAGGGGCTGGCGTAGCGGGCACAGATACGCAGTATTTT.

This clonotype was counted only a few times. The rearrangement uses TRBV12-3 or TRBV12-4 and TRBJ2-1; D possibly corresponds to TRBD2 (5 bases). V was clipped by 7 bases and J by 4 bases, with 20 bases between them. This CDR3 has 16 residues. This chain's CDR3 is CASTFREGPKYNEQFF. In DNA form, the CDR3 reads TGTGCCAGCACTTTCCGAGAGGGCCCAAAGTACAATGAGCAGTTCTTC.

The chain employs TRBV6-2 or TRBV6-3 and TRBJ1-5, with 7 bases identical to TRBD1. The ends lost 2 bases at V and 1 base at J; junction bases unmatched: 8. This CDR3 contains 17 residues. Germline CDR1 and CDR2: MNHEY and SVGEGT. The CDR3 spells CASSYPRQGGSNQPQHF. The DNA for the CDR3 is TGTGCCAGCAGTTACCCCAGACAGGGAGGAAGCAATCAGCCCCAGCATTTT.

This clonotype was observed a few times. The chain recombines TRBV25-1 with TRBJ2-1; 8 bases are shared with TRBD2. J was trimmed by 4 bases and V by 7 bases; bases with no gene match: 9. The CDR3 is made up of 15 amino acids. Germline CDR1 reads MGHDK; CDR2 reads SYGVNS. This CDR3 is CASTPGTRFYNEQFF. The CDR3 nucleotides are TGTGCCAGCACCCCAGGGACTAGATTTTACAATGAGCAGTTCTTC. The complete variable domain, with remaining parts taken from reference TRBV25-1 and TRBJ2-1, reads EADIYQTPRYLVIGTGKKITLECSQTMGHDKMYWYQQDPGMELHLIHYSYGVNSTEKGDLSSESTVSRIRTEHFPLTLESARPSHTSQYLCASTPGTRFYNEQFFGPGTRLTVL.

This sequence joins TRBV12-3 or TRBV12-4 and TRBJ2-7; 12 nucleotides agree with TRBD1. The junction had 2 bases not matched to a gene; V was cut back by 6 bases and J by 5 bases. This CDR3 comprises 13 residues. The CDR3: CASRGDRGHEQYF. CDR3 nucleotide sequence: TGTGCCAGCAGGGGGGACAGGGGGCACGAGCAGTACTTC.

This clonotype was recorded many times. The chain couples TRBV5-1 to TRBJ2-3, with 7 bases that match TRBD1. This CDR3 is 15 amino acids long. The germline CDR1 and CDR2 sequences are SGHRS and YFSETQ. Trimming at V came to 4 bases and at J to 1 base, leaving 6 bases not matched to a gene. The CDR3, as DNA: TGCGCCAGCAGCCGCCTCGGACAGGGCACAGATACGCAGTATTTT. Its protein product is CASSRLGQGTDTQYF.

The sample holds many counts of this clonotype. The chain recombines TRBV5-1 with TRBJ1-4; the match to TRBD1 covers 9 bases. Per germline, CDR1 SGHRS and CDR2 YFSETQ. The V and J ends lost 4 bases and 6 bases, in that order; junction bases with no gene match: 4. CDR3 size: 14 residues. The CDR3 reads CASSLGTGYEKLFF. CDR3 in DNA: TGCGCCAGCAGCCTCGGGACAGGGTATGAAAAACTGTTTTTT.

This clonotype came up a few times. The CDR3 nucleotides read TGCAGCGTTGAACCCACGGGGACGTCAAATGAGCAGTTCTTC. Translation gives CSVEPTGTSNEQFF. The chain couples TRBV29-1 to TRBJ2-1; D may be TRBD1 or TRBD2 (5 bases each). The CDR3 has 14 residues. CDR1 SQVTM and CDR2 ANQGSEA come from the germline V gene. Trimming left V 2 bases short and J 7 bases short, with 15 bases between.

A few counts support this clonotype. This rearrangement joins TRBV7-9 to TRBJ2-2, with D perhaps TRBD2 (5 bases). The germline CDR1 and CDR2 sequences are SEHNR and FQNEAQ (reference sequence). The CDR3 consists of 15 residues. V was trimmed by 0 bases and J by 9 bases, leaving 14 bases between them. The CDR3 region is CASSLARPLARELFF. CDR3 in DNA: TGTGCCAGCAGCTTAGCACGTCCTCTAGCCCGGGAGCTGTTTTTT.

The chain is built from TRBV12-3 or TRBV12-4 and TRBJ2-3, with 14 bases matching TRBD2. V shed 5 bases, J shed 5 bases, and the junction held 6 bases outside the gene matches. The CDR3 is 16 residues long. CDR3 nucleotide sequence: TGTGCCAGCAGTCAGCGACTAGCGGGGGGGCTAGATACGCAGTATTTT. The encoded protein is CASSQRLAGGLDTQYF.

The chain links TRBV18 to TRBJ2-5; 11 bases fit TRBD1. CDR1 and CDR2 (germline): KGHSH, LQKENI. CDR3 length: 16 amino acids. J gave up 5 bases and V 6 bases, and 11 bases lay outside the gene matches. CDR3 DNA sequence: TGTGCCAGCTCGTTCGGGCGGACAGGGGGCGCGGAGACCCAGTACTTC. As protein: CASSFGRTGGAETQYF.

This clonotype has only one observation. CDR3 in amino acids: CASSLEEGYEQYF. CDR3 in DNA: TGCGCCAGCAGCTTGGAAGAGGGTTACGAGCAGTACTTC. The rearrangement links TRBV5-1 to TRBJ2-7; weak D call: TRBD2 (5 bases). Germline lookup yields CDR1 SGHRS and CDR2 YFSETQ. With 0 bases removed from V and 4 bases from J, the gap between germline ends came to 8 bases. This CDR3 has 13 amino acids.

This clonotype occurred a few times. The rearrangement uses TRBV7-2 and TRBJ2-5, with TRBD2 as a possible D gene (6 bases). The CDR3 is made up of 15 amino acids. V gave up 3 bases and J gave up 5 bases, with 16 bases separating them. The germline V gene encodes CDR1 SGHTA and CDR2 FQGNSA. The CDR3 DNA sequence: TGTGCCAGCAGCTTTTGGGACTCGGGTTGGGAGACCCAGTACTTC. Its protein is CASSFWDSGWETQYF.